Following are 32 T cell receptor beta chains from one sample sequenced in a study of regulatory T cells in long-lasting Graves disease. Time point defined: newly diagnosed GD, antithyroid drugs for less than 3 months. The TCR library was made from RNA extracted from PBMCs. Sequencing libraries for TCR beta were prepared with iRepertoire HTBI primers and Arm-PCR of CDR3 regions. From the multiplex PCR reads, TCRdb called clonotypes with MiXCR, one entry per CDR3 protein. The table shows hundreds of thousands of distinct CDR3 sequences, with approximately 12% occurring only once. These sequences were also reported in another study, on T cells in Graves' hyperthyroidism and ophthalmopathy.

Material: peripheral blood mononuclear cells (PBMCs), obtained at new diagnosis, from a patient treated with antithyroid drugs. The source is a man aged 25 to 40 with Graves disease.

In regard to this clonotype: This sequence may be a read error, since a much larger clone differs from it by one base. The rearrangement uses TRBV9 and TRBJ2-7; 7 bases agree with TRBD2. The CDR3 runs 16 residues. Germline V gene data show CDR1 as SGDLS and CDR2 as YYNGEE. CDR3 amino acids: CVSSPREDPRSYEQYF. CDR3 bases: TGTGTCAGCAGCCCCCGGGAGGATCCCAGGTCCTACGAGCAGTACTTC.

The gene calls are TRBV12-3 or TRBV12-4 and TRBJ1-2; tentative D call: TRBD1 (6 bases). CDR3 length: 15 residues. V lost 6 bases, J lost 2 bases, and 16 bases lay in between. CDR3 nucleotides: TGTGCCAGCAGCCCACCCGGACAGCGGAACTATGGCTACACCTTC. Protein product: CASSPPGQRNYGYTF.

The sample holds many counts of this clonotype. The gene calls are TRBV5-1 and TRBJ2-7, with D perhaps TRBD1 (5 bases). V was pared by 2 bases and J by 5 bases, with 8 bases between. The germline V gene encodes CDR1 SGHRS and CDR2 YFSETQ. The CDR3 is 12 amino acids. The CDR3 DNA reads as TGCGCCAGCAGCTTTGCAGGGAACGAGCAGTACTTC. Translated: CASSFAGNEQYF.

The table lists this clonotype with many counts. Here the CDR3 reads CASSYFSGRGEETQYF. The CDR3 DNA reads as TGTGCCAGCAGTTACTTTAGCGGGAGGGGTGAGGAGACCCAGTACTTC. This chain uses TRBV6-5 with TRBJ2-5; TRBD2 agrees at 11 bases. Trimming at V came to 1 base and at J to 5 bases, leaving 6 bases not matched to a gene. Germline CDR1 is MNHEY and CDR2 is SVGAGI. There are 16 residues in the CDR3.

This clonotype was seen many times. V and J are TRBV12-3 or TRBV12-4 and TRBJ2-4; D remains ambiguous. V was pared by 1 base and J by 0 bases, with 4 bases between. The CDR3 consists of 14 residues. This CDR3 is CASSLEGAKNIQYF. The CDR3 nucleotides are TGTGCCAGCAGTTTAGAAGGAGCCAAAAACATTCAGTACTTC.

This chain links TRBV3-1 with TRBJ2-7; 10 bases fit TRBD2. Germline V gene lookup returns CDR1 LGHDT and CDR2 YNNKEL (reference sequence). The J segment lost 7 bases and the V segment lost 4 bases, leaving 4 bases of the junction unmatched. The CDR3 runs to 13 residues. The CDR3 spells CASSPSGSSEQYF. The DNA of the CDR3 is TGTGCCAGCAGCCCTAGCGGGAGTTCAGAGCAGTACTTC.

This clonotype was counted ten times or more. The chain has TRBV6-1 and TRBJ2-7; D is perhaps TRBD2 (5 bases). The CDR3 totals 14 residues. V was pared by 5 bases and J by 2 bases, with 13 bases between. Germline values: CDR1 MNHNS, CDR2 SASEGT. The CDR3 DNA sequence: TGTGCCAGCAGTCGGGGTCTGCCCCCCTACGAGCAGTACTTC. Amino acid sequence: CASSRGLPPYEQYF.

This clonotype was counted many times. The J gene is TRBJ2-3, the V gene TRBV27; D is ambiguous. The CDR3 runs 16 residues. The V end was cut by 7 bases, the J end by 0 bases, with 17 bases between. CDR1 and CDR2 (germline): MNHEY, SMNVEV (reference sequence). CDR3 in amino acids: CASTPSPHASTDTQYF. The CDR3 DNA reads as TGTGCCAGCACACCGTCCCCGCACGCTAGCACAGATACGCAGTATTTT.

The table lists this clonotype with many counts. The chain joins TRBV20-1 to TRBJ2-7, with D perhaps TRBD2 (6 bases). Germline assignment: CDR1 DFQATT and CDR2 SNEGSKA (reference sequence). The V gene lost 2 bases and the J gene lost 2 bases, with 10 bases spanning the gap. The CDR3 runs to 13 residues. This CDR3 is CSARLATAYEQYF. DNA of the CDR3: TGCAGTGCTAGACTAGCGACGGCCTACGAGCAGTACTTC.

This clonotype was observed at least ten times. The CDR3 spells CSARDTYSRDYNEQFF. CDR3 bases: TGCAGTGCTAGAGATACGTATAGCAGGGACTACAATGAGCAGTTCTTC. This chain joins TRBV20-1 and TRBJ2-1; possible D gene TRBD1, 5 bases. Per the germline V gene, CDR1 is DFQATT and CDR2 is SNEGSKA (reference sequence). V dropped 0 bases and J dropped 3 bases, with 15 bases sitting between them. The CDR3 is 16 amino acids.

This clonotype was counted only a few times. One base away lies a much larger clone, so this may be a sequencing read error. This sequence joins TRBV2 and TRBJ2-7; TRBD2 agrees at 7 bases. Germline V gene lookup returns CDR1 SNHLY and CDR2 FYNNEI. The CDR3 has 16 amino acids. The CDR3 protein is CASTEAAGARTYEQCF. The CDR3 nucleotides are TGTGCCAGCACTGAGGCGGCGGGAGCTAGGACCTACGAGCAGTGCTTC.

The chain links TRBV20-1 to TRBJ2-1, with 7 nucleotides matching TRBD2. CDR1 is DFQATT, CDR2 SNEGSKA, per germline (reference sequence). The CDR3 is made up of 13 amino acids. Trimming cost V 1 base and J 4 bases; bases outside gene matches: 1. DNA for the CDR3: TGCAGTGCTAGAGGGGAGGGGTACAATGAGCAGTTCTTC. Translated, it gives CSARGEGYNEQFF.

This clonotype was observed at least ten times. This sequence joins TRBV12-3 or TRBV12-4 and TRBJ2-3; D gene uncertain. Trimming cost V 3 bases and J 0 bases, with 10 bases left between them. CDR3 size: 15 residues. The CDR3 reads CASSFAEPSTDTQYF. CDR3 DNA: TGTGCCAGCAGTTTTGCCGAGCCGAGCACAGATACGCAGTATTTT.

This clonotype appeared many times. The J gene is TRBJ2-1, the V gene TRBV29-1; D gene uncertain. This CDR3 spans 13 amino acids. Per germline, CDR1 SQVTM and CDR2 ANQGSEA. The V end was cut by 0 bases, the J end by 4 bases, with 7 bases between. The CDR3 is CSVEDHGYNEQFF. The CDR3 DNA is TGCAGCGTTGAAGATCACGGATACAATGAGCAGTTCTTC.

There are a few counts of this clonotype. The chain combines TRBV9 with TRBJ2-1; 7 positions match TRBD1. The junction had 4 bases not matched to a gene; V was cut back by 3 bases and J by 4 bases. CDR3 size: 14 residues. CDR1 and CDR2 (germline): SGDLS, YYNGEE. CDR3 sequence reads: CASSGTGVYNEQFF. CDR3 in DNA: TGTGCCAGCAGCGGCACAGGGGTTTACAATGAGCAGTTCTTC.

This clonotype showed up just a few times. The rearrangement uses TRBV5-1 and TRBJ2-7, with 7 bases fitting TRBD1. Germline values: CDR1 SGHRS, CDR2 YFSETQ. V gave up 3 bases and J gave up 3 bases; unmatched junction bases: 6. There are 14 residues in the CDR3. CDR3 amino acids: CASSSGQQVYEQYF. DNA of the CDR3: TGCGCCAGCAGCTCGGGACAGCAAGTCTACGAGCAGTACTTC.

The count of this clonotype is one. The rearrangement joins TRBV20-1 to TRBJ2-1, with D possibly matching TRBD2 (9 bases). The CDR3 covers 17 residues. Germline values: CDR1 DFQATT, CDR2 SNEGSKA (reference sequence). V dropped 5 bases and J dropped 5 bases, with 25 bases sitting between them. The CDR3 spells CSALGRGPGTSHNEQFF. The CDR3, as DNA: TGCAGTGCTTTGGGCAGGGGGCCCGGGACTAGCCACAATGAGCAGTTCTTC.

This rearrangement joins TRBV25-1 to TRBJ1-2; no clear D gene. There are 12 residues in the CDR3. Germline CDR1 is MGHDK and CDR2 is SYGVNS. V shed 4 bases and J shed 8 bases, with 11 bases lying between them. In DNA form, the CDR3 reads TGTGCCAGCAGTGGGAGCCGGAAGGGCTACACCTTC. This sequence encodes CASSGSRKGYTF.

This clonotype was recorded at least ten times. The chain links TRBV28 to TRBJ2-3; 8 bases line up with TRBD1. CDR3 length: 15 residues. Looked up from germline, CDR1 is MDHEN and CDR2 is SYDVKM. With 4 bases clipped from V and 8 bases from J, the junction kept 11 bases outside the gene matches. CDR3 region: CASSSVQGGMSTQYF. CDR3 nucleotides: TGTGCCAGCAGTTCGGTACAGGGGGGTATGTCTACGCAGTATTTT.

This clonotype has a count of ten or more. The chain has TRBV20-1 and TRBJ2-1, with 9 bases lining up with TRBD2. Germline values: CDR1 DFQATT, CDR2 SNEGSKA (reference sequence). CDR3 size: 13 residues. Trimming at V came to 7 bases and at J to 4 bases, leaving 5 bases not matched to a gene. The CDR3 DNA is TGCAGTGGCGGGAGGGCAATTTACAATGAGCAGTTCTTC. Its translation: CSGGRAIYNEQFF.

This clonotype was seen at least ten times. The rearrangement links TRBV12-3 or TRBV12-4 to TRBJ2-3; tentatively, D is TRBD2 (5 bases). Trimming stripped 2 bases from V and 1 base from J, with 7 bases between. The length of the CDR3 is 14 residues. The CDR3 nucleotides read TGTGCCAGCAGTTTAAGGCGGGGCACAGATACGCAGTATTTT. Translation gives CASSLRRGTDTQYF.

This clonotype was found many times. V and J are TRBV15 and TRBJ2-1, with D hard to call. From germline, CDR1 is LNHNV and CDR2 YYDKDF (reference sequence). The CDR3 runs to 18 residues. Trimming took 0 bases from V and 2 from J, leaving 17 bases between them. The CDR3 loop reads CATSRDTLVTSTYNEQFF. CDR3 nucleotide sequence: TGTGCCACCAGCAGAGATACTTTGGTCACCAGCACCTACAATGAGCAGTTCTTC.

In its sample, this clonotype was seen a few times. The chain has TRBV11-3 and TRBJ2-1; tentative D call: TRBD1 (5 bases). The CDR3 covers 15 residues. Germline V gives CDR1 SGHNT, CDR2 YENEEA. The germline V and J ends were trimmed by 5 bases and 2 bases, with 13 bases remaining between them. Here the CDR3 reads CASSPPTDPYNEQFF. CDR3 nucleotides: TGTGCCAGCAGCCCGCCGACAGACCCCTACAATGAGCAGTTCTTC.

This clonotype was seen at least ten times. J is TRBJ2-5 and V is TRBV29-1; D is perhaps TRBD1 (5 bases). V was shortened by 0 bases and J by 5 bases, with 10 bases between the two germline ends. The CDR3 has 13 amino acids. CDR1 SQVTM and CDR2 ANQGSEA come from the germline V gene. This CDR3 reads CSVEDFQGETQYF. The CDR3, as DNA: TGCAGCGTTGAAGATTTCCAGGGTGAGACCCAGTACTTC.

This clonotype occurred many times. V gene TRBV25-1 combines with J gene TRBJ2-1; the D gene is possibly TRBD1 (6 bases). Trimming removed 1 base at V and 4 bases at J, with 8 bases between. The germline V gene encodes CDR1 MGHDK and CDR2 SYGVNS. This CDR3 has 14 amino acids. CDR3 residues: CASSELGTYNEQFF. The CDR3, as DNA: TGTGCCAGCAGTGAATTGGGGACATACAATGAGCAGTTCTTC.

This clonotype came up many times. CDR3 in amino acids: CASSQEGSRDRDLYEQFF. CDR3 DNA: TGTGCCAGCAGCCAAGAAGGGTCCCGGGACAGGGATCTTTATGAGCAGTTCTTC. The V gene is TRBV3-1, the J gene TRBJ2-1, with 9 bases aligning to TRBD1. The V and J ends lost 0 bases and 8 bases, in that order; junction bases with no gene match: 14. CDR3 length equals 18 residues. Per the germline V gene, CDR1 is LGHDT and CDR2 is YNNKEL (reference sequence).

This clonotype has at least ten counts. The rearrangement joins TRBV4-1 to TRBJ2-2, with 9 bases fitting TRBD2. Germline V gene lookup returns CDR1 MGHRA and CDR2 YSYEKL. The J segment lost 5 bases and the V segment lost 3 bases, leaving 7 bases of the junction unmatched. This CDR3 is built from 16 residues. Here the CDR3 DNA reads TGCGCCAGCAGCCAGTTAGCGGGAGTGGGGACCGGGGAGCTGTTTTTT. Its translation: CASSQLAGVGTGELFF.

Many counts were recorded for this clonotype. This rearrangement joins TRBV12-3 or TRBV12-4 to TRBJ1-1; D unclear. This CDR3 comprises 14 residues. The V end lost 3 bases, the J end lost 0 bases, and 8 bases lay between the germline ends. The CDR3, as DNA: TGTGCCAGCAGTTTTCAACTAATGAACACTGAAGCTTTCTTT. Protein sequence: CASSFQLMNTEAFF.

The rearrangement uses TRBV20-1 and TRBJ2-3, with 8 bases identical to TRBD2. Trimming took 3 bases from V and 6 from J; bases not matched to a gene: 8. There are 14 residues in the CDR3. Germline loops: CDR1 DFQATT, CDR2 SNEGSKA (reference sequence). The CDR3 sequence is CSASEAGGGDTQYF. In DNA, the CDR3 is TGCAGTGCTAGTGAGGCGGGAGGCGGGGATACGCAGTATTTT.

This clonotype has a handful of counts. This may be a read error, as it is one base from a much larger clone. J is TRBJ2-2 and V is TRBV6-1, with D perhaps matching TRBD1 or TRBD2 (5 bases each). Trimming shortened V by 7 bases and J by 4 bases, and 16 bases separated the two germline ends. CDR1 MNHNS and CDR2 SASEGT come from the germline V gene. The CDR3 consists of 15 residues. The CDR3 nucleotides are TGTGCCAGCATTGTGGGGGTGGTAAGCACCGGGGAGCTGTTTTTT. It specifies CASIVGVVSTGELFF.

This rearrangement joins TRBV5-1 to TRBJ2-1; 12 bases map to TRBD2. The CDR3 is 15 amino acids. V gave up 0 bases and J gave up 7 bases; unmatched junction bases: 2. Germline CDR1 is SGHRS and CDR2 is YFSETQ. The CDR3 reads CASSLDLAGGNEQFF. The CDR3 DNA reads TGCGCCAGCAGCTTGGATCTAGCGGGGGGGAATGAGCAGTTCTTC.

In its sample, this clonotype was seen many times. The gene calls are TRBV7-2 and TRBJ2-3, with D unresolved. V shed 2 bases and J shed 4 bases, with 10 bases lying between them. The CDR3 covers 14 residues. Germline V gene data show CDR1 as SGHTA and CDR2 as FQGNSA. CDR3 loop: CASSLLGSSDTQYF. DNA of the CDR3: TGTGCCAGCAGCTTATTGGGTTCGTCAGATACGCAGTATTTT.